Below are 5 T cell receptor beta chains sequenced from a single sample in a study of neoadjuvant nivolumab and ipilimumab in lung cancer. Method: immunoSEQ multiplex PCR; TCRdb's copy keeps in-frame clones and lacks some. The sample holds approximately 9,300 clones, 75% to 80% seen once. The material was tumor tissue, obtained after neoadjuvant nivolumab, alone or with ipilimumab, at or shortly before surgery. The receptors here all came from an adult with non-small cell lung cancer. Some clones in this sample may be carry-over from other donors' samples.

This clone was detected only a few times. The chain links TRBV11-2 to TRBJ1-4; D unresolved. There are 15 residues in the CDR3. Germline V lookup: CDR1 SGHAT, CDR2 FQNNGV. Trimming removed 0 bases at V and 3 bases at J, with 8 bases between. Here the CDR3 reads CASSLETLANEKLFF. The CDR3 region has the DNA TGTGCCAGCAGCTTAGAGACCCTGGCTAATGAAAAACTGTTTTTT.

The chain combines TRBV5-6 with TRBJ1-2; D not certain. From germline, CDR1 is SGHDT and CDR2 YYEEEE. CDR3 size: 14 residues. V dropped 0 bases and J dropped 8 bases, with 14 bases sitting between them. The CDR3 loop is CASSLEGRSWGYTF. The DNA of the CDR3 is TGTGCCAGCAGCTTGGAGGGCAGGTCGTGGGGCTACACCTTC. The full variable domain, rest sourced from reference TRBV5-6 and TRBJ1-2, is DAGVTQSPTHLIKTRGQQVTLRCSPKSGHDTVSWYQQALGQGPQFIFQYYEEEERQRGNFPDRFSGHQFPNYSSELNVNALLLGDSALYLCASSLEGRSWGYTFGSGTRLTVV.

The genes are TRBV11-1 and TRBJ1-6, with D unclear. V lost 7 bases, J lost 7 bases, and 8 bases lay in between. CDR1 is SGHAT and CDR2 is FQDESV in the germline V gene (reference sequence). The CDR3 length is 12 residues. The CDR3 sequence is CASTAPNSPLHF. DNA for the CDR3: TGTGCCAGCACTGCTCCGAATTCACCCCTCCACTTT.

The chain links TRBV7-2 to TRBJ2-7; possible D gene TRBD1, 6 bases. This CDR3 is built from 15 residues. The germline V gene encodes CDR1 SGHTA and CDR2 FQGNSA. The V and J ends lost 2 bases and 2 bases respectively, with 13 bases between them. CDR3 protein: CASSLWVTGPYEQYF. The CDR3 region has the DNA TGTGCCAGCAGCTTATGGGTGACAGGACCCTACGAGCAGTACTTC.

J is TRBJ2-7 and V is TRBV5-6, with a tentative D call TRBD1 (7 bases). Per the germline V gene, CDR1 is SGHDT and CDR2 is YYEEEE. The CDR3 sequence is 15 residues long. V lost 2 bases and J 2 bases, leaving 14 bases between the germline ends. This CDR3 is CASSFFRGRTYEQYF. As DNA, the CDR3 is TGTGCCAGCAGCTTCTTCAGGGGGAGGACCTACGAGCAGTACTTC.